A selection of T cell receptor beta chains follows, all from one sample in a study of blood T cells in healthy people across ages. A single record per CDR3 protein comes from TCRdb applying MiXCR to the 5' RACE reads. The sample yields almost 800,000 distinct CDR3 sequences, over 45% seen once. The sample taken for sequencing was blood. These receptors came from a young man in good health. Both conserved end residues are part of each CDR3. A D gene is named only where the DNA matches it firmly. Clone sizes are given selectively: once, few, many, or a class where the clone is expanded.

CDR3 DNA: TGTGCCAGCAGCCAAGAACGGGACACGGGTCGTTATGGCTACACCTTC; CDR3 protein: CASSQERDTGRYGYTF; clone size: once; D gene: NA; V gene: TRBV7-2; J gene: TRBJ1-2
CDR3 DNA: TGTGCCAGCAGGAGCCGCGGACTCCAAGAGACCCAGTACTTC; CDR3 protein: CASRSRGLQETQYF; clone size: NA; D gene: NA; V gene: TRBV6-5; J gene: TRBJ2-5
CDR3 DNA: TGTGCCAGCAGTTTAGTTCGTGGACGAGGAGGCTACACCTTC; CDR3 protein: CASSLVRGRGGYTF; clone size: NA; D gene: NA; V gene: TRBV12-3/TRBV12-4; J gene: TRBJ1-2
CDR3 DNA: TGTGCCAGCCGGCTGGAGGCGGGAGCCGGGGAGCTGTTTTTT; CDR3 protein: CASRLEAGAGELFF; clone size: NA; D gene: TRBD2; V gene: TRBV7-2; J gene: TRBJ2-2
CDR3 DNA: TGTGCCAGCAGCTCCACCAAGACGGGGTACTTC; CDR3 protein: CASSSTKTGYF; clone size: NA; D gene: NA; V gene: TRBV7-2; J gene: TRBJ2-7
CDR3 DNA: TGTGCCAGCGGAAGCGGGACTTACACAGATACGCAGTATTTT; CDR3 protein: CASGSGTYTDTQYF; clone size: NA; D gene: TRBD2; V gene: TRBV28; J gene: TRBJ2-3
CDR3 DNA: TGTGCCAGCAGTGACTCCCTGACAGGGGCTCATCAGCCCCAGCATTTT; CDR3 protein: CASSDSLTGAHQPQHF; clone size: once; D gene: TRBD1; V gene: TRBV25-1; J gene: TRBJ1-5
CDR3 DNA: TGCGCCAGCGCCTTCCAACTAGCGGGGCTACACGAGCAGTACTTC; CDR3 protein: CASAFQLAGLHEQYF; clone size: NA; D gene: TRBD2; V gene: TRBV5-1; J gene: TRBJ2-7
CDR3 DNA: TGTGCCAGCAGAGGTCGGGAGACCACGTACGAGCAGTACTTC; CDR3 protein: CASRGRETTYEQYF; clone size: NA; D gene: NA; V gene: TRBV2; J gene: TRBJ2-7
CDR3 DNA: TGCAGCGCCCGCGCCCCAGGGACAGGATACGAGCAGTACTTC; CDR3 protein: CSARAPGTGYEQYF; clone size: few; D gene: TRBD1; V gene: TRBV29-1; J gene: TRBJ2-7
CDR3 DNA: TGTGCCAGCAGGCAAAATTCCGGGACGGGAAAAGCTTTCTTT; CDR3 protein: CASRQNSGTGKAFF; clone size: NA; D gene: NA; V gene: TRBV25-1; J gene: TRBJ1-1
CDR3 DNA: TGTGCCAGCAGCTTAGTTTCGCAGCGCCCCGGCTACACCTTC; CDR3 protein: CASSLVSQRPGYTF; clone size: NA; D gene: NA; V gene: TRBV7-2; J gene: TRBJ1-2
CDR3 DNA: TGTGCCAGCAGCTCTATAGGACTAGCTAATTACAATGAGCAGTTCTTC; CDR3 protein: CASSSIGLANYNEQFF; clone size: NA; D gene: TRBD2; V gene: TRBV28; J gene: TRBJ2-1
CDR3 DNA: TGCAGTGCCGAGCTGGCGACTAGCGGGAGAAATGAGCAGTTCTTC; CDR3 protein: CSAELATSGRNEQFF; clone size: NA; D gene: TRBD2; V gene: TRBV20-1; J gene: TRBJ2-1
CDR3 DNA: TGTGCCAGCAGCCAAGGGACTAGCGGGAAAGCGGATACGCAGTATTTT; CDR3 protein: CASSQGTSGKADTQYF; clone size: NA; D gene: TRBD2; V gene: TRBV4-2; J gene: TRBJ2-3
CDR3 DNA: TGTGCCAGCATATCGGGGCTAGCGGGATCCTACGAGCAGTACTTC; CDR3 protein: CASISGLAGSYEQYF; clone size: few; D gene: TRBD2; V gene: TRBV6-1; J gene: TRBJ2-7
CDR3 DNA: TGTGCCAGCAGCTTCCTCTCGACTAGCGGAACAGAGCAGTACTTC; CDR3 protein: CASSFLSTSGTEQYF; clone size: few; D gene: TRBD2; V gene: TRBV7-2; J gene: TRBJ2-5
CDR3 DNA: TGTGCCAGCAGCGTAGGGGGGATTAATCGGGAGACCCAGTACTTC; CDR3 protein: CASSVGGINRETQYF; clone size: NA; D gene: NA; V gene: TRBV9; J gene: TRBJ2-5
CDR3 DNA: TGTGCCAGCAGCCAGGGGTGGGGGAAAAGCACAGATACGCAGTATTTT; CDR3 protein: CASSQGWGKSTDTQYF; clone size: NA; D gene: NA; V gene: TRBV11-2; J gene: TRBJ2-3
CDR3 DNA: TGTGCCAGCAGTTACTCTCGAGAGAGGACTGCTAACTATGGCTACACCTTC; CDR3 protein: CASSYSRERTANYGYTF; clone size: once; D gene: NA; V gene: TRBV6-2/TRBV6-3; J gene: TRBJ1-2
CDR3 DNA: TGTGCCAGCAGTTCATGGACTAGTGGTCGCGACGAGCAGTACTTC; CDR3 protein: CASSSWTSGRDEQYF; clone size: many; D gene: TRBD2; V gene: TRBV28; J gene: TRBJ2-7
CDR3 DNA: TGTGCCAGCGCCAAGCTACAAGAGACCCAGTACTTC; CDR3 protein: CASAKLQETQYF; clone size: once; D gene: NA; V gene: TRBV5-5; J gene: TRBJ2-5
CDR3 DNA: TGTGCCAGCAGCAGACCTACGCAGGGATCCTACGAGCAGTACTTC; CDR3 protein: CASSRPTQGSYEQYF; clone size: NA; D gene: NA; V gene: TRBV7-9; J gene: TRBJ2-7
CDR3 DNA: TGCAGTGCTAGGGACGACAGGGAACGATCCTATAACTATGGCTACACCTTC; CDR3 protein: CSARDDRERSYNYGYTF; clone size: NA; D gene: TRBD1; V gene: TRBV20-1; J gene: TRBJ1-2
CDR3 DNA: TGCAGCGTTGAAGAGGATCAGGAGCAGTTCTTC; CDR3 protein: CSVEEDQEQFF; clone size: NA; D gene: NA; V gene: TRBV29-1; J gene: TRBJ2-1
CDR3 DNA: TGTGCCAGCAGCTTAACTAGCGGGGGGTCCCACCCCCTTCCGCAGTACTTC; CDR3 protein: CASSLTSGGSHPLPQYF; clone size: once; D gene: TRBD2; V gene: TRBV7-2; J gene: TRBJ2-7
CDR3 DNA: TGCAGTGCTAGAGATCGTAAAACAGGGGGCGATACGCAGTATTTT; CDR3 protein: CSARDRKTGGDTQYF; clone size: NA; D gene: TRBD1; V gene: TRBV20-1; J gene: TRBJ2-3
CDR3 DNA: TGTGCCACCAGCAGAGCATTAGGTAGCGGGGACAATGAGCAGTTCTTC; CDR3 protein: CATSRALGSGDNEQFF; clone size: NA; D gene: TRBD2; V gene: TRBV15; J gene: TRBJ2-1
CDR3 DNA: TGTGCCAGCAGCCTCGGGATTCCCCAGTTCTTC; CDR3 protein: CASSLGIPQFF; clone size: NA; D gene: NA; V gene: TRBV7-2; J gene: TRBJ2-1
CDR3 DNA: TGCGCCAGCAGCCAAGAATCCGTAACAGGCGCCGGGGCCAACGTCCTGACTTTC; CDR3 protein: CASSQESVTGAGANVLTF; clone size: NA; D gene: NA; V gene: TRBV4-3; J gene: TRBJ2-6
CDR3 DNA: TGTGCCAGCATCCTAGCCGGGACAGCTAATGAAAAACTGTTTTTT; CDR3 protein: CASILAGTANEKLFF; clone size: NA; D gene: TRBD1; V gene: TRBV6-6; J gene: TRBJ1-4
CDR3 DNA: TGTGCCAGCAGTGTAGGTCCTAGCACAGATACGCAGTATTTT; CDR3 protein: CASSVGPSTDTQYF; clone size: NA; D gene: NA; V gene: TRBV27; J gene: TRBJ2-3
CDR3 DNA: TGCAGTGCTCCTATCCTTGGGGACAGGGTATCCGAGCAGTACTTC; CDR3 protein: CSAPILGDRVSEQYF; clone size: few; D gene: TRBD1; V gene: TRBV20-1; J gene: TRBJ2-7
CDR3 DNA: TGTGCCAGCTCACTGATTCAACAAGAGACCCAGTACTTC; CDR3 protein: CASSLIQQETQYF; clone size: NA; D gene: NA; V gene: TRBV18; J gene: TRBJ2-5
CDR3 DNA: TGCAGTGCTAGAAGACTGACAGACTATGGCTACACCTTC; CDR3 protein: CSARRLTDYGYTF; clone size: NA; D gene: NA; V gene: TRBV20-1; J gene: TRBJ1-2
CDR3 DNA: TGTGCCAGCAGCTTAAGGGCCTGGTCGGGGAGCACAGATACGCAGTATTTT; CDR3 protein: CASSLRAWSGSTDTQYF; clone size: NA; D gene: NA; V gene: TRBV11-2; J gene: TRBJ2-3
CDR3 DNA: TGTGCCATCAGTGGGCCCGACAGGGGTTACGAGCAGTACTTC; CDR3 protein: CAISGPDRGYEQYF; clone size: NA; D gene: TRBD1; V gene: TRBV10-3; J gene: TRBJ2-7
CDR3 DNA: TGTGCCAGCCAACCCACCACCGCCTATGGCACAGATACGCAGTATTTT; CDR3 protein: CASQPTTAYGTDTQYF; clone size: once; D gene: NA; V gene: TRBV6-5; J gene: TRBJ2-3
CDR3 DNA: TGCAGTGTAAGGGCGCAAAATTCAGATACGCAGTATTTT; CDR3 protein: CSVRAQNSDTQYF; clone size: NA; D gene: NA; V gene: TRBV20-1; J gene: TRBJ2-3
CDR3 DNA: TGTGCCAGCAGCTTGGGGGCCCGGGACGGAGAAGACTATGGCTACACCTTC; CDR3 protein: CASSLGARDGEDYGYTF; clone size: NA; D gene: NA; V gene: TRBV7-8; J gene: TRBJ1-2
CDR3 DNA: TGCAGTGCTAGAGATCATTTTGGACAACAAAACGGCTACGAGCAGTACTTC; CDR3 protein: CSARDHFGQQNGYEQYF; clone size: NA; D gene: NA; V gene: TRBV20-1; J gene: TRBJ2-7
CDR3 DNA: TGTGCCAGCGGGGGAGGGTTAGGGGAGCAGTACTTC; CDR3 protein: CASGGGLGEQYF; clone size: NA; D gene: TRBD2; V gene: TRBV2; J gene: TRBJ2-5
CDR3 DNA: TGTGCCACCAGTGCGGGGTATGGCTACACCTTC; CDR3 protein: CATSAGYGYTF; clone size: NA; D gene: NA; V gene: TRBV24-1; J gene: TRBJ1-2
CDR3 DNA: TGTGCCAGCAGCTTTGACGCCGGACAGGGGGCGACCGAGCAGTACTTC; CDR3 protein: CASSFDAGQGATEQYF; clone size: few; D gene: TRBD1; V gene: TRBV7-9; J gene: TRBJ2-7
CDR3 DNA: TGCAGCATAAGACTAGCGGGTTTCGAGCAGTACTTC; CDR3 protein: CSIRLAGFEQYF; clone size: NA; D gene: TRBD2; V gene: TRBV29-1; J gene: TRBJ2-7
CDR3 DNA: TGTGCCAGCAGCTACAGAGATTACGGCTACACCTTC; CDR3 protein: CASSYRDYGYTF; clone size: NA; D gene: NA; V gene: TRBV9; J gene: TRBJ1-2
CDR3 DNA: TGTGCCAGCAGCCCGGCCGGGACTACAGACTACGAGCAGTACTTC; CDR3 protein: CASSPAGTTDYEQYF; clone size: NA; D gene: TRBD2; V gene: TRBV9; J gene: TRBJ2-7
CDR3 DNA: TGTGCCAGCAGTTCCCCCACAACAGGGCACCACGAGCAGTACTTC; CDR3 protein: CASSSPTTGHHEQYF; clone size: few; D gene: NA; V gene: TRBV6-5; J gene: TRBJ2-7
CDR3 DNA: TGTGCCAGCAGTTCACCTATAGGTTTGGATACGCAGTATTTT; CDR3 protein: CASSSPIGLDTQYF; clone size: NA; D gene: NA; V gene: TRBV28; J gene: TRBJ2-3
CDR3 DNA: TGTGCCATCAGTGAGTTAATCCGGGACATCGGGCGAACTAACTATGGCTACACCTTC; CDR3 protein: CAISELIRDIGRTNYGYTF; clone size: NA; D gene: NA; V gene: TRBV10-3; J gene: TRBJ1-2
CDR3 DNA: TGTGCCAGCAGCATACGGGAGGGCGCGAACACCGGGGAGCTGTTTTTT; CDR3 protein: CASSIREGANTGELFF; clone size: many; D gene: TRBD2; V gene: TRBV11-1; J gene: TRBJ2-2
CDR3 DNA: TGTGCCATCAGCTCAATAGGGGGGAACTATGGCTACACCTTC; CDR3 protein: CAISSIGGNYGYTF; clone size: NA; D gene: NA; V gene: TRBV10-3; J gene: TRBJ1-2
CDR3 DNA: TGTGCCAGCAGCTTAAGCGGACTAGCGGGGACTTCCTACGAGCAGTACTTC; CDR3 protein: CASSLSGLAGTSYEQYF; clone size: NA; D gene: TRBD2; V gene: TRBV7-8; J gene: TRBJ2-7
CDR3 DNA: TGTGCCAGCAGTTACTCGAAAGGAAGCCGCGGGAGAACTGAAGCTTTCTTT; CDR3 protein: CASSYSKGSRGRTEAFF; clone size: NA; D gene: NA; V gene: TRBV6-6; J gene: TRBJ1-1
CDR3 DNA: TGCAGCGTTAAACCGGCTAGCGGAGGAGGGGAGACCCAGTACTTC; CDR3 protein: CSVKPASGGGETQYF; clone size: NA; D gene: TRBD2; V gene: TRBV29-1; J gene: TRBJ2-5
CDR3 DNA: TGTGCCAGCAGTTTTCCCAGCGGGGGGAGGACCTACAATGAGCAGTTCTTC; CDR3 protein: CASSFPSGGRTYNEQFF; clone size: NA; D gene: TRBD2; V gene: TRBV12-3/TRBV12-4; J gene: TRBJ2-1
CDR3 DNA: TGCAGCGTTGGAGATGCGGGCGAGCAGTACTTC; CDR3 protein: CSVGDAGEQYF; clone size: few; D gene: NA; V gene: TRBV29-1; J gene: TRBJ2-7